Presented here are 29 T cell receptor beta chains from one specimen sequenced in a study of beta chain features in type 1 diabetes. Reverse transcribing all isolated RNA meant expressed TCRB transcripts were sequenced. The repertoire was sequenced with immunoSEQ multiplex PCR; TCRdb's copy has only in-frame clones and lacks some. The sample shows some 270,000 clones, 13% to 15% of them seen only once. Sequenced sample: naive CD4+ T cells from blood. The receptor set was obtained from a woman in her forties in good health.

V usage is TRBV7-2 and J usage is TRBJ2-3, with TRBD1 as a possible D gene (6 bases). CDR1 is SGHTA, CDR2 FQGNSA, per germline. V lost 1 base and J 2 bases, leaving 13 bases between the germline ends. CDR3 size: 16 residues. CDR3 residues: CASSLEWGPLTDTQYF. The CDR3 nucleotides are TGTGCCAGCAGCTTAGAGTGGGGGCCGCTCACAGATACGCAGTATTTT.

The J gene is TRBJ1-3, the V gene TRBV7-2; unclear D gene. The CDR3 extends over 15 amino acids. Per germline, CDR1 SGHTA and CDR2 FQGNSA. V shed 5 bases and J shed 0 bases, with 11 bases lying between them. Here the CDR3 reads CASSRLAGSGNTIYF. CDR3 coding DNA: TGTGCCAGCAGCCGACTCGCGGGCTCTGGAAACACCATATATTTT.

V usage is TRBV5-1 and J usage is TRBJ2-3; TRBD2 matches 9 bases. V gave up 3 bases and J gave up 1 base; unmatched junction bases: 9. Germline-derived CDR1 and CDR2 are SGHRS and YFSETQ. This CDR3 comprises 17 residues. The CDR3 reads CASSWGVSGGGTDTQYF. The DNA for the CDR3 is TGCGCCAGCAGCTGGGGCGTTAGCGGGGGAGGCACAGATACGCAGTATTTT.

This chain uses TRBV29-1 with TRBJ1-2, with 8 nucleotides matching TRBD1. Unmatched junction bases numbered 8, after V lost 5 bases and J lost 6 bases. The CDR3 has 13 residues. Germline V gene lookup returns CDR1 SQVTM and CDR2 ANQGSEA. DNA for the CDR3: TGCAGCGTTCCTAGACAGGGGACTGATGGCTACACCTTC. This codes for CSVPRQGTDGYTF. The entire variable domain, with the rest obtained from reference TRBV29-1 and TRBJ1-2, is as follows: SAVISQKPSRDICQRGTSLTIQCQVDSQVTMMFWYRQQPGQSLTLIATANQGSEATYESGFVIDKFPISRPNLTFSTLTVSNMSPEDSSIYLCSVPRQGTDGYTFGSGTRLTVV.

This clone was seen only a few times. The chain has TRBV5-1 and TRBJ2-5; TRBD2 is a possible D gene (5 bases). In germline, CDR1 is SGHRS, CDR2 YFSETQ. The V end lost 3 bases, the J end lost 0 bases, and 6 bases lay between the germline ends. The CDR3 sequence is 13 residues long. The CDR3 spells CASSSRDQETQYF. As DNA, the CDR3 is TGCGCCAGCAGCTCGCGGGACCAAGAGACCCAGTACTTC.

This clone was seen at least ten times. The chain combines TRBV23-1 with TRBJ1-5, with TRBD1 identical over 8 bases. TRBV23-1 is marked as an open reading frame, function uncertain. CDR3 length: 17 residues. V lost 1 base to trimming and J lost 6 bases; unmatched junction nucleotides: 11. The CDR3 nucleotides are TGCGCCAGCAGTCAATTGGACAGGGAGTTTCGGGTTCAGCCCCAGCATTTT. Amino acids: CASSQLDREFRVQPQHF.

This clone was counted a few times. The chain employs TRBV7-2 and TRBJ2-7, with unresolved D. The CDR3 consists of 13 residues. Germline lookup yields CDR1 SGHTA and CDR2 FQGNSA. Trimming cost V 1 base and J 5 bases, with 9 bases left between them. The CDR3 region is CASSLVSVDEQYF. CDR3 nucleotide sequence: TGTGCCAGCAGCTTAGTATCAGTGGACGAGCAGTACTTC.

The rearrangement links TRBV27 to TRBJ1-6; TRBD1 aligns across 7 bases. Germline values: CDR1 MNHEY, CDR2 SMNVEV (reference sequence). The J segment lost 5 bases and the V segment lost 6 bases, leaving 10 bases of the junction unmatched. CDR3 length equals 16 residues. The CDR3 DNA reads TGTGCCAGCAGCGGGCGGCCTGGACAGGATAATTCACCCCTCCACTTT. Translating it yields CASSGRPGQDNSPLHF.

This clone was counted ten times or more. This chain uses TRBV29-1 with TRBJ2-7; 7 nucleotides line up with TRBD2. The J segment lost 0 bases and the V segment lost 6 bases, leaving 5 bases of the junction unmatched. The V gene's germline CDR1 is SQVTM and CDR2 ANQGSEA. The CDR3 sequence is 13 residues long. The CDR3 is CSVRRDYSYEQYF. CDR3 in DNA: TGCAGCGTCCGCCGGGACTACTCCTACGAGCAGTACTTC.

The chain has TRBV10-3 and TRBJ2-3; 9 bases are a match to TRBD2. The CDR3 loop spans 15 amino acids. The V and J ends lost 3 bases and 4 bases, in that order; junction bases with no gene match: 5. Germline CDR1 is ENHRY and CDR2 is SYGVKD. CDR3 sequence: CAISDYAGGSDTQYF. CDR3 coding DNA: TGTGCCATCAGTGACTATGCGGGGGGGTCAGATACGCAGTATTTT.

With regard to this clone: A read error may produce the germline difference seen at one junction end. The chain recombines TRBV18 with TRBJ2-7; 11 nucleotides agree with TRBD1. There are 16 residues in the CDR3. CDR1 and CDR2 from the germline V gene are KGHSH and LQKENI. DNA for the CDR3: TGTGCCAGCTCACCCGGACAGGGGGCGCGAACCCCCGAGGAGTACTTC. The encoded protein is CASSPGQGARTPEEYF.

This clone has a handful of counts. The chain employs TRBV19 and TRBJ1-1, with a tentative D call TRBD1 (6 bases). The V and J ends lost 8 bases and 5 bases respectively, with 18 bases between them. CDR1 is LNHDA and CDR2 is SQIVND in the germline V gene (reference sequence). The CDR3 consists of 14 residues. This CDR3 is CASSPGRGYTEAFF. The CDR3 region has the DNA TGTGCCAGTTCCCCGGGAAGGGGGTATACTGAAGCTTTCTTT.

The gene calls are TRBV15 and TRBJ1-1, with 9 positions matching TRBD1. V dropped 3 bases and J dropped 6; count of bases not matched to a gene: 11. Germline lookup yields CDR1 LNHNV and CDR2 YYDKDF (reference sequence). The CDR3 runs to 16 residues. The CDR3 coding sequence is TGTGCCACCAGCAGGTTGTCGGGACAGGGTTTCCCTGAAGCTTTCTTT. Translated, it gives CATSRLSGQGFPEAFF.

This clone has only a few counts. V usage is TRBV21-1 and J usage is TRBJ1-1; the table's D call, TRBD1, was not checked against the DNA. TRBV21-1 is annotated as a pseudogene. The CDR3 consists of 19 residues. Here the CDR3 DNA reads TGTGCCAGCAGCAAGCCCGGTGCCTGGGGGCGGCCAATGAACACTGAAGCTTTCTTT. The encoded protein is CASSKPGAWGRPMNTEAFF.

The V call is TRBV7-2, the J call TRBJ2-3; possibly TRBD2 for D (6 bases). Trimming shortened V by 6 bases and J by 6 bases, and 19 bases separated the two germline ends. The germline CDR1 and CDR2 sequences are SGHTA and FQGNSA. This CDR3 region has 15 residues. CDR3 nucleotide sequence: TGTGCCAGCAGGGGGACTTCGCCCGTTCCCGATACGCAGTATTTT. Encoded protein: CASRGTSPVPDTQYF.

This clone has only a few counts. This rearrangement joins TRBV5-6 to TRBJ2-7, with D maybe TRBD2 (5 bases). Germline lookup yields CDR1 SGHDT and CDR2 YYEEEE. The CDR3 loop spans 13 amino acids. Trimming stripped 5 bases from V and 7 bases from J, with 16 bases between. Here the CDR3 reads CASRMRGPGEQYF. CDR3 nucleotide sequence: TGTGCCAGCAGGATGCGAGGGCCCGGGGAGCAGTACTTC.

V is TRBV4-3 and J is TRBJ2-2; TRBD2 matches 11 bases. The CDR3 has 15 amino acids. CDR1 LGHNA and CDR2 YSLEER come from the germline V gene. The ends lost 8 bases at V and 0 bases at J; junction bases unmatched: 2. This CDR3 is CASSGLAANTGELFF. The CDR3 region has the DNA TGCGCCAGCTCGGGACTAGCGGCGAACACCGGGGAGCTGTTTTTT.

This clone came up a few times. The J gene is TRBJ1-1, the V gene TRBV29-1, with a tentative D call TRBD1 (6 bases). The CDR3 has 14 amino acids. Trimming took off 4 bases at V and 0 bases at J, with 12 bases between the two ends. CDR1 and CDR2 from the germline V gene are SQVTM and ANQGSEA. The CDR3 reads CSVALGALNTEAFF. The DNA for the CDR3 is TGCAGCGTTGCTCTGGGGGCCCTGAACACTGAAGCTTTCTTT.

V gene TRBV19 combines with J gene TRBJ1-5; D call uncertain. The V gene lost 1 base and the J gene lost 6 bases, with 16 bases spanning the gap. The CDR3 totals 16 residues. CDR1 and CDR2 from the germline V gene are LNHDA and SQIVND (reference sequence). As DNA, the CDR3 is TGTGCCAGTAGTATAGGTTCCATAAGGGCGGGTCAGCCCCAGCATTTT. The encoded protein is CASSIGSIRAGQPQHF.

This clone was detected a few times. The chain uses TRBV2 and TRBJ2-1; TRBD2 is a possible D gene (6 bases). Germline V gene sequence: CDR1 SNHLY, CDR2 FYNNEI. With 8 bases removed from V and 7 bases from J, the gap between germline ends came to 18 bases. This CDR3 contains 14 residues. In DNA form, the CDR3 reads TGTGCCAGCTCCGGAGGGATCCTGTCAAATGAGCAGTTCTTC. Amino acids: CASSGGILSNEQFF.

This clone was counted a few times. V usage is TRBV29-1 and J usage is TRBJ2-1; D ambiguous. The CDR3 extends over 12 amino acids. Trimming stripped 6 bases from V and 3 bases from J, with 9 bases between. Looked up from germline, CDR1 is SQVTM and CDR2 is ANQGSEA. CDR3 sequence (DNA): TGCAGCGTCCACAGCCTCTACAATGAGCAGTTCTTC. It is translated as CSVHSLYNEQFF.

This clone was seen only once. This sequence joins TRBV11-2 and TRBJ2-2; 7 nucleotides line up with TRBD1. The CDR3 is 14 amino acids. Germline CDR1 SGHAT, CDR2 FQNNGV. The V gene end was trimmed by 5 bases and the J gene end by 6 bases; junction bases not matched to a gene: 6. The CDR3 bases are TGTGCCAGCAGCCGCCCGGGACAGCCCGGGGAGCTGTTTTTT. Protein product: CASSRPGQPGELFF.

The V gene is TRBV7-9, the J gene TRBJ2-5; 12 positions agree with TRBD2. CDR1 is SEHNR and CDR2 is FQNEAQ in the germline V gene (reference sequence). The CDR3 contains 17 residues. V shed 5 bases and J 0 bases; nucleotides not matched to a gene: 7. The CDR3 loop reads CASSPGRLAGDQETQYF. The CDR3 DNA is TGTGCCAGCAGCCCGGGTCGACTAGCGGGGGACCAAGAGACCCAGTACTTC.

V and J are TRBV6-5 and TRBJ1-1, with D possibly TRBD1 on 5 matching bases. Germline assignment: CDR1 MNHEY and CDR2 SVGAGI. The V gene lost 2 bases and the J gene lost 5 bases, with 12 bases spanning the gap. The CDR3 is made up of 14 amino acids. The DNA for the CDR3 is TGTGCCAGCAGTTACGAGGGGCGGGGTACTGAAGCTTTCTTT. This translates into CASSYEGRGTEAFF.

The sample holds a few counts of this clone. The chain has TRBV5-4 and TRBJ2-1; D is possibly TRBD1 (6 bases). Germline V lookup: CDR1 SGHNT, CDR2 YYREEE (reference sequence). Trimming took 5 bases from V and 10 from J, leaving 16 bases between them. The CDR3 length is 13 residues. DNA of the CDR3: TGTGCCAGCAGGACCGTATGGGGACAAGAGCAGTTCTTC. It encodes CASRTVWGQEQFF.

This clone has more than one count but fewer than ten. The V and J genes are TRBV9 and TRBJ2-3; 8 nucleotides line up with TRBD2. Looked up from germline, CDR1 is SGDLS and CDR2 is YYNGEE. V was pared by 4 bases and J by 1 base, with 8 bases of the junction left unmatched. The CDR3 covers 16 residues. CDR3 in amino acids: CASSPAGGGGTDTQYF. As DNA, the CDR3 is TGTGCCAGCAGCCCGGCGGGGGGCGGGGGCACAGATACGCAGTATTTT.

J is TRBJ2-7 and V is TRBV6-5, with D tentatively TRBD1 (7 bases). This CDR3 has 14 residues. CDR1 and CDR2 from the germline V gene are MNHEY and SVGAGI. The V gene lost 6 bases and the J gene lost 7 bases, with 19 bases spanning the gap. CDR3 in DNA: TGTGCCAGCAGACTGCGCGGGGCCAGGGGGGAGCAGTACTTC. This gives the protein CASRLRGARGEQYF.

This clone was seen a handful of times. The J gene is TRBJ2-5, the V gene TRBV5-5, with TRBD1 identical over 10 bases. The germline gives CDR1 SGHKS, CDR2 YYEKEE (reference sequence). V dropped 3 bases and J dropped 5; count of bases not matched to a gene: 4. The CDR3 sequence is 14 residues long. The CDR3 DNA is TGTGCCAGCAGCTCGACAGGGGGCAGGGAGACCCAGTACTTC. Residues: CASSSTGGRETQYF.

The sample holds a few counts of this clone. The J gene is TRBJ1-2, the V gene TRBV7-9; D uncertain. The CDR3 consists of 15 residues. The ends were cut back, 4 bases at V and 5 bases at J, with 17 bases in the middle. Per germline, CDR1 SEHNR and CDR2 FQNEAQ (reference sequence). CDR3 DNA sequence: TGTGCCAGCAGCTCCGACACCTCCGGGAGTTATGGCTACACCTTC. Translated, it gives CASSSDTSGSYGYTF.